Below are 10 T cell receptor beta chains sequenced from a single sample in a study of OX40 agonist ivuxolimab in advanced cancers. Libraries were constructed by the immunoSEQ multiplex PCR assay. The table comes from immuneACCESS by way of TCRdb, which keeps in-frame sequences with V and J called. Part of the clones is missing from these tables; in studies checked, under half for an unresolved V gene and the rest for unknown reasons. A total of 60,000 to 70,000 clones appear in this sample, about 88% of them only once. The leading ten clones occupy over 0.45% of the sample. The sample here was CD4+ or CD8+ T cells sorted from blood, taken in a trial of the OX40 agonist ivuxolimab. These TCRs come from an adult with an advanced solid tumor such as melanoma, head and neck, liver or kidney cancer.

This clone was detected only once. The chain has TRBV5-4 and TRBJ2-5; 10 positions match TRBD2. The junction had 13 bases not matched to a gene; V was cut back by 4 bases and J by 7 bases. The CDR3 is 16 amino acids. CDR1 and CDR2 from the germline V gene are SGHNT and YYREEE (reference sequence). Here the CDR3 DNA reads TGTGCCAGCAGCCCTGGGACTAGCGCCCCGGCGGGGACCCAGTACTTC. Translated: CASSPGTSAPAGTQYF. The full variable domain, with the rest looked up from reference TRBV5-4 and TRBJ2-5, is ETGVTQSPTHLIKTRGQQVTLRCSSQSGHNTVSWYQQALGQGPQFIFQYYREEENGRGNFPPRFSGLQFPNYSSELNVNALELDDSALYLCASSPGTSAPAGTQYFGPGTRLLVL.

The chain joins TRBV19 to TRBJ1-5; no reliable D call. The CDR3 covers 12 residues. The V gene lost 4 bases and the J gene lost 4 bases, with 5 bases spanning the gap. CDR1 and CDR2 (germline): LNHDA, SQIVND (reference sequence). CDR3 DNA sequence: TGTGCCAGTAGTAGGGGTAATCAGCCCCAGCATTTT. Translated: CASSRGNQPQHF.

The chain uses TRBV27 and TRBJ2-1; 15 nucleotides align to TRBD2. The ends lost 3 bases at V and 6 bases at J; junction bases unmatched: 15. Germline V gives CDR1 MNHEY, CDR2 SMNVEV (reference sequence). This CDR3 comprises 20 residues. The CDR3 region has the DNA TGTGCCAGCAGTTTCCGGACTAGCGGGGGGGCCGAGTCGTGGTTCAATGAGCAGTTCTTC. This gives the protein CASSFRTSGGAESWFNEQFF.

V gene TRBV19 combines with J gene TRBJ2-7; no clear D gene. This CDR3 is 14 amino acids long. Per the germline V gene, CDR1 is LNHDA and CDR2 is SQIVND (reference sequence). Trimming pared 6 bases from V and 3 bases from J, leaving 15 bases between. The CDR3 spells CASSASGYRYEQYF. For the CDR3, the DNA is TGTGCCAGTAGCGCGTCGGGTTATCGCTACGAGCAGTACTTC.

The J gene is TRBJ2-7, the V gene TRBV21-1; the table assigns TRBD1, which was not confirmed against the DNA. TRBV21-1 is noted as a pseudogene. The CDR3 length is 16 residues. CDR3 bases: TGTGCCAGCAGCAAAGTGGGACAGGACATAACCTACGAGCAGTACTTC. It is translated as CASSKVGQDITYEQYF.

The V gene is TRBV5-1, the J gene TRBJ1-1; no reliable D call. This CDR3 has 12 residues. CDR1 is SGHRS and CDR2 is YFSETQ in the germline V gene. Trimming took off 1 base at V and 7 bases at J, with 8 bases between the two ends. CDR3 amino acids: CASSLSEGEAFF. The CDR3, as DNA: TGCGCCAGCAGCTTGTCTGAGGGTGAAGCTTTCTTT.

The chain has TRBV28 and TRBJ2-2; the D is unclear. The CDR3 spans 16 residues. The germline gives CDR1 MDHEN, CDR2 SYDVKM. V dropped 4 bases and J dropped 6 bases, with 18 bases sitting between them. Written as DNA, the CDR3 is TGTGCCAGCAGTTCCTCCGGCCTCGGATTCGCCGGGGAGCTGTTTTTT. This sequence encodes CASSSSGLGFAGELFF.

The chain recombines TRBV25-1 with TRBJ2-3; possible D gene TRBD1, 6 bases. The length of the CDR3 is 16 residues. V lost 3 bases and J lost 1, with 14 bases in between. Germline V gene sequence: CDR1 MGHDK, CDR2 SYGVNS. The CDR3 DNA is TGTGCCAGCAGTGAGGGTACAGGGTGGGGCACAGATACGCAGTATTTT. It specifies CASSEGTGWGTDTQYF.

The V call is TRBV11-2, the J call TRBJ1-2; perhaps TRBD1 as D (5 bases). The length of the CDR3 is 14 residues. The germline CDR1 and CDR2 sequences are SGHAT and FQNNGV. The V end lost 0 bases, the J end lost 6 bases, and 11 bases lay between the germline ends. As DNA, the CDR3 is TGTGCCAGCAGCTTAGACGCTCGGGGGAATGGCTACACCTTC. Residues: CASSLDARGNGYTF.

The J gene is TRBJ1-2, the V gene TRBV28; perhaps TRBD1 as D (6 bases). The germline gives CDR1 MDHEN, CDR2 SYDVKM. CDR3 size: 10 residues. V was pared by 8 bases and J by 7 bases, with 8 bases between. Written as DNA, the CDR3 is TGTGCCAGCCGCAGGGGTGGCTACACCTTC. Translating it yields CASRRGGYTF.